This T cell receptor (beta chain) was observed in a study of blood T cell repertoires in COVID-19. Study-wide background: Sources were T cells, B-cell-depleted T cells, or PBMCs; the material itself was cDNA or gDNA.

Under the authors' procedure: Reference gene primer amplification gave estimated nucleated cell counts. The protocol was immunoSEQ multiplex PCR, while the TCRdb copy is restricted to in-frame clones and leaves out a portion. V and J calls plus clone size are reproduced from that table; the DNA served to infer D and trimming. The sample lists under 350,000 clones; around nine tenths were seen once. In terms of age and location, participants ranged from roughly 18 to 90 years and lived in 24 US areas. The ends were cut back, 2 bases at V and 1 base at J, with 14 bases in the middle. CDR3 length: 15 residues. Looked up from germline, CDR1 is GTSNPN and CDR2 is SVGIG (reference sequence).

The V gene is TRBV30, the J gene TRBJ1-1; maybe TRBD1 (5 bases). Sequenced input: PBMCs or T cells enriched from blood (not recorded which). This receptor was taken from a man aged 55 to 70 who had recovered from COVID-19. CDR3 sequence: CAWSLAGPPNTEAFF. The CDR3 DNA reads TGTGCCTGGAGTTTGGCGGGACCGCCGAACACTGAAGCTTTCTTT. Looking up the rest from reference TRBV30 and TRBJ1-1 gives the full variable domain: SQTIHQWPATLVQPVGSPLSLECTVEGTSNPNLYWYRQAAGRGLQLLFYSVGIGQISSEVPQNLSASRPQDRQFILSSKKLLLSDSGFYLCAWSLAGPPNTEAFFGQGTRLTVV.